This paragraph reports one T cell receptor beta chain. Its specificity is unknown. Next came a second PCR, run for about 7 to 12 cycles, which used a sample-barcoded 5' primer along with a J-beta primer mix. Unique molecular identifiers of 12 random nucleotides labeled each cDNA. One entry per CDR3 protein results from TCRdb running MiXCR on the 5' RACE reads. The table shows roughly 800,000 distinct CDR3 sequences, with 58% occurring only once. Total RNA extracted from each sample amounted to at least 5.5 micrograms. This entry comes from a study of blood T cells in healthy people across ages. Overall study results and limits: TCR beta diversity per million T cells fell roughly linearly with age.

The CDR3 spans 14 residues. The V end lost 1 base, the J end lost 7 bases, and 16 bases lay between the germline ends. Germline CDR1 and CDR2: DFQATT and SNEGSKA (reference sequence). Sequenced input: blood. The sequence derives from a man aged 25-40 years in good health. The rearrangement joins TRBV20-1 to TRBJ2-5, with a tentative D call TRBD2 (5 bases). The CDR3 spells CSARGVEEAVTQYF. The CDR3 bases are TGCAGTGCTAGAGGTGTAGAGGAAGCGGTGACCCAGTACTTC.